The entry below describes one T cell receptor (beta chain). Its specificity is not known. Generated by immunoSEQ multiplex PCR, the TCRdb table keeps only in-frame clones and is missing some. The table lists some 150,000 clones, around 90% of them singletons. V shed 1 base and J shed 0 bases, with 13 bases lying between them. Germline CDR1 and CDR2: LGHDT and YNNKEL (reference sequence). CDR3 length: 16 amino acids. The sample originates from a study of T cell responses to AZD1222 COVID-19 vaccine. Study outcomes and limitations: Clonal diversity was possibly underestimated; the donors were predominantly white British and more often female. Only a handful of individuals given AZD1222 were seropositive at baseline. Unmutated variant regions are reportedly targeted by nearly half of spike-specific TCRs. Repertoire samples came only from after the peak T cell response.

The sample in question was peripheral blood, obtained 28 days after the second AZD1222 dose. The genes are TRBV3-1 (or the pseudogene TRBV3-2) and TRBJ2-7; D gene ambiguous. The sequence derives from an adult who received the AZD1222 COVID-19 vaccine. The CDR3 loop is CASSQAPNAFSYEQYF. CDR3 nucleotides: TGTGCCAGCAGCCAAGCCCCCAACGCGTTCTCCTACGAGCAGTACTTC.